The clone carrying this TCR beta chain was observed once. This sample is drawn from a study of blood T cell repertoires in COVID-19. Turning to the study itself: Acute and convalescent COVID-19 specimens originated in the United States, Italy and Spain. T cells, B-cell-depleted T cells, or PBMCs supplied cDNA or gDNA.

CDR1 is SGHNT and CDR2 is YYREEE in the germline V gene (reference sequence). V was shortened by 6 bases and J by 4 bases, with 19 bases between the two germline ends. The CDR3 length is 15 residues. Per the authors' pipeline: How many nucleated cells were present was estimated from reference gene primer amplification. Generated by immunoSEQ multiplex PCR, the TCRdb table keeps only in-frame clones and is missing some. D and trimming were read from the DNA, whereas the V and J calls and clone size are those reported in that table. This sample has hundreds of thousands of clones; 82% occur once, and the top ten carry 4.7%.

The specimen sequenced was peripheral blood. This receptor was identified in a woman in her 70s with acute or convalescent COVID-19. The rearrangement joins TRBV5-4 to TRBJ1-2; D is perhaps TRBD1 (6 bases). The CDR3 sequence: CASNLPGQSFYGYTF. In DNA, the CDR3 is TGTGCCAGCAACCTACCAGGACAGAGCTTCTATGGCTACACCTTC.